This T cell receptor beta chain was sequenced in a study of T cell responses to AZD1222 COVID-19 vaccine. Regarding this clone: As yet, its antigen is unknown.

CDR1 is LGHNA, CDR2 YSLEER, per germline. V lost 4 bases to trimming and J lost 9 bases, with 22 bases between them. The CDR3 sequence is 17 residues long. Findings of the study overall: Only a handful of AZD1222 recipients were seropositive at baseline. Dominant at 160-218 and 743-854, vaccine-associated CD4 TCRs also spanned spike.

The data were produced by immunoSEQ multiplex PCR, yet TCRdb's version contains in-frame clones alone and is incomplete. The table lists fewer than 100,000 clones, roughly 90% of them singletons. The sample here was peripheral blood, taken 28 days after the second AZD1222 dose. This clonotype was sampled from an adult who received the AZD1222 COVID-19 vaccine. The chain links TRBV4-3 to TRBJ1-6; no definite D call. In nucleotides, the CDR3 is TGCGCCAGCAGCCGCAGCCCCGGTGGGTCCTACTTTTCACCCCTCCACTTT. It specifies CASSRSPGGSYFSPLHF.